This T cell receptor beta chain was recorded in a study of blood T cell repertoires in COVID-19 (TCRdb year 2020). Study-level background: Samples from collaborators originated in the United States, Italy and Spain and spanned both the acute and convalescent phases of COVID-19. The prospective study material was composed of cDNA or gDNA derived from T cells, B-cell-depleted T cells, or PBMCs. Deeply sampled blood TCRbeta repertoires from subjects exposed to, actively infected with, or recovered from COVID-19 were included in the dataset. The repertoires were made available in a free public database intended to serve as a resource for research on the immune response to SARS-CoV-2. The samples were drawn from the first 160 participants of the ongoing ImmuneRACE study and from under 1,500 subjects provided by 6 global collaborators. Nearly every sample came with metadata listing a de-identified subject ID, COVID-19 status, age in years and sex. Where available, HLA class I and class II types were obtained from metadata supplied by the sample provider rather than from assay-based typing.

The collaborating institutions used their own protocols to collect whole blood in K2EDTA tubes. For TCRbeta analysis, collaborator samples were shipped as frozen whole blood, as isolated PBMCs, or as DNA extracted from either sample type. The germline V gene specifies SGHTA as CDR1 and FQGNSA as CDR2. The CDR3 has 15 amino acids, counting the end cysteine and phenylalanine. Only the CDR3 DNA stays, 45 bases, in frame from base 1. The germline V end is reduced by 6 bases and the J end by 2 bases; junction bases left unmatched: 5. The immunoSEQ Assay, a bias-controlled multiplex PCR, was used to amplify TCRbeta CDR3 regions from genomic DNA. Per the original workflow: The number of nucleated cells in each sample was estimated from the amplification of reference gene primers within the assay. Sequence reads were collapsed and filtered to measure the absolute abundance of every unique TCRbeta CDR3 rearrangement. For each sample, productive Simpson clonality was calculated by taking the square root of Simpson's diversity index across productive rearrangements. Sourced from immuneACCESS, this table was stored by TCRdb with only in-frame sequences that have V and J called. A share of the clones is absent; for the studies checked, an unresolved V gene accounts for under half, and the remainder has no known explanation. Clone size and V and J calls were adopted from that table, with D and trimming inferred from the DNA. The sample table lists 50,000 or so clones, 85% to 90% of them with a count of one. The top ten clonotypes cover over 25% of the sample.

The paper as a whole reports these results and caveats: How much clinical and demographic metadata was included differed by source and by participant, and the metadata was provided uncurated.

In this sample, this clone turned up once. Its target antigen remains unknown. Base qualities are not at hand, and no much larger clone is one base apart. This TCR came from a human donor in a cohort sampled during active COVID-19. Sequenced material: peripheral blood. Rearrangement joined TRBV7-2 to TRBJ2-3, with 10 bases matching TRBD2. Here is the DNA: TGTGCCAGCAGTCGAGGGACTAGCGACACAGATACGCAGTATTTT. This codes for CASSRGTSDTDTQYF.